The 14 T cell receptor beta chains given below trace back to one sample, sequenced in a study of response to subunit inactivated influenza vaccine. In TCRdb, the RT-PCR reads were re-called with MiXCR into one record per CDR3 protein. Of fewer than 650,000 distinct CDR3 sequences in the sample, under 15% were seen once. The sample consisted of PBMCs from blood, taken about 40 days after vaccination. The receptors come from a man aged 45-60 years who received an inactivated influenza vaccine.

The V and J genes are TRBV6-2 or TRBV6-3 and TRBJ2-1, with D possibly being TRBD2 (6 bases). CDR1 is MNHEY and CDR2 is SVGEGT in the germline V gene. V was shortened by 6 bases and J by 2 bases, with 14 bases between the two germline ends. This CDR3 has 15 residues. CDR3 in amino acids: CASRPGLLTYNEQFF. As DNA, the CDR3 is TGTGCCAGCAGGCCGGGACTCCTAACCTACAATGAGCAGTTCTTC.

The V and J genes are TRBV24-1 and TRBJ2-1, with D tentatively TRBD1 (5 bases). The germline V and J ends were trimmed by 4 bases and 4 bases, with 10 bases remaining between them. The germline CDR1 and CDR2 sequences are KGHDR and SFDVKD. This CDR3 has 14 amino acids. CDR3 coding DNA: TGTGCCACCAGTGACTCCACAGGTTACAATGAGCAGTTCTTC. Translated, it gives CATSDSTGYNEQFF.

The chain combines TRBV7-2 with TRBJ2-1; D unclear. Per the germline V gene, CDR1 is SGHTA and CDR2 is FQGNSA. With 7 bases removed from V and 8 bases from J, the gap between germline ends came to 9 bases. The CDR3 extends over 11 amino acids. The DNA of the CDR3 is TGTGCCAGCAATTTATATCATGAGCAGTTCTTC. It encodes CASNLYHEQFF. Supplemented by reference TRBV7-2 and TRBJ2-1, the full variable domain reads GAGVSQSPSNKVTEKGKDVELRCDPISGHTALYWYRQSLGQGLEFLIYFQGNSAPDKSGLPSDRFSAERTGGSVSTLTIQRTQQEDSAVYLCASNLYHEQFFGPGTRLTVL.

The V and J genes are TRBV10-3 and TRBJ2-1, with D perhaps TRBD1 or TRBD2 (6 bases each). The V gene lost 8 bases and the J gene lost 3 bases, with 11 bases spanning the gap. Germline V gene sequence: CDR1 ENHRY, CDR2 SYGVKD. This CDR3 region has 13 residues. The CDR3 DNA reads TGTGCCATCGCCAAGGGGGGCTACAATGAGCAGTTCTTC. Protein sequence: CAIAKGGYNEQFF.

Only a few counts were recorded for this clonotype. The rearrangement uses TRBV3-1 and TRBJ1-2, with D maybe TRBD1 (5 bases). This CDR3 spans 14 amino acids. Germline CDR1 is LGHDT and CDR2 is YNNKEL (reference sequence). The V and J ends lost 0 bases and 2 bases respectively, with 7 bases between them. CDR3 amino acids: CASSQDGGNYGYTF. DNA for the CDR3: TGTGCCAGCAGCCAAGATGGGGGAAACTATGGCTACACCTTC.

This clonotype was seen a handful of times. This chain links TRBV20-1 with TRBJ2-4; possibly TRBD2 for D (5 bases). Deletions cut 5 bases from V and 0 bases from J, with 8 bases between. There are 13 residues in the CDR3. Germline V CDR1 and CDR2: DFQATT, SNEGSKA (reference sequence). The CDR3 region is CSAPGLAKNIQYF. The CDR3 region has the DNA TGCAGTGCTCCTGGACTAGCCAAAAACATTCAGTACTTC.

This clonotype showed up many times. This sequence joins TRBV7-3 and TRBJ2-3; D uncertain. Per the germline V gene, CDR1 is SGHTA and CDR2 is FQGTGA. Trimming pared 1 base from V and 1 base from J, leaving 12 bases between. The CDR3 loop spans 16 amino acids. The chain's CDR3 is CASSLSSGLGTDTQYF. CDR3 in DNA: TGTGCCAGCAGCTTAAGTTCGGGCCTTGGCACAGATACGCAGTATTTT. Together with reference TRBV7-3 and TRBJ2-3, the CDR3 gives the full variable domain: GAGVSQTPSNKVTEKGKYVELRCDPISGHTALYWYRQSLGQGPEFLIYFQGTGAADDSGLPNDRFFAVRPEGSVSTLKIQRTERGDSAVYLCASSLSSGLGTDTQYFGPGTRLTVL.

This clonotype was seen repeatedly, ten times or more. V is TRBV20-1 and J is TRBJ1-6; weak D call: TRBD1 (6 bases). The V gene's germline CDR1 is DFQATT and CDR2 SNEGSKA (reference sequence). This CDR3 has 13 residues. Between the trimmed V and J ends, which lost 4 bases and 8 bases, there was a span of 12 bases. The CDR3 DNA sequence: TGCAGTGCTAACCGGGACACCTATTCACCCCTCCACTTT. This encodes CSANRDTYSPLHF.

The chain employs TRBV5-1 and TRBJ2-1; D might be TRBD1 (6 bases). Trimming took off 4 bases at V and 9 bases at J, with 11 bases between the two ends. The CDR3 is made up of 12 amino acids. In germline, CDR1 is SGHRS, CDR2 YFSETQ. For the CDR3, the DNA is TGCGCCAGCAGCGCACAGGGCGGTGAGCAGTTCTTC. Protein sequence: CASSAQGGEQFF. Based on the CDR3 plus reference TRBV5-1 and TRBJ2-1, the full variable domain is KAGVTQTPRYLIKTRGQQVTLSCSPISGHRSVSWYQQTPGQGLQFLFEYFSETQRNKGNFPGRFSGRQFSNSRSEMNVSTLELGDSALYLCASSAQGGEQFFGPGTRLTVL.

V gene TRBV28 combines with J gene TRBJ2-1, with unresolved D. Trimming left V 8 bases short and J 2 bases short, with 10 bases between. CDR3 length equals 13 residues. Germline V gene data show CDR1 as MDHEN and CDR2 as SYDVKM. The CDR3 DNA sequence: TGTGCCAGCGGGATCACCACCTACAATGAGCAGTTCTTC. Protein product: CASGITTYNEQFF. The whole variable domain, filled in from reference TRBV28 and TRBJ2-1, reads DVKVTQSSRYLVKRTGEKVFLECVQDMDHENMFWYRQDPGLGLRLIYFSYDVKMKEKGDIPEGYSVSREKKERFSLILESASTNQTSMYLCASGITTYNEQFFGPGTRLTVL.

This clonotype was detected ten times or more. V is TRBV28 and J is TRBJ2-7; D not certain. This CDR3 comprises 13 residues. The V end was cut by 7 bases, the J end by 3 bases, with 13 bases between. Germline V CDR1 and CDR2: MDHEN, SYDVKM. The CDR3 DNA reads TGTGCCAGCACCCCGGGCCTAATCTACGAGCAGTACTTC. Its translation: CASTPGLIYEQYF. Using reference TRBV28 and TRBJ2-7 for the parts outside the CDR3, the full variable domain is DVKVTQSSRYLVKRTGEKVFLECVQDMDHENMFWYRQDPGLGLRLIYFSYDVKMKEKGDIPEGYSVSREKKERFSLILESASTNQTSMYLCASTPGLIYEQYFGPGTRLTVT.

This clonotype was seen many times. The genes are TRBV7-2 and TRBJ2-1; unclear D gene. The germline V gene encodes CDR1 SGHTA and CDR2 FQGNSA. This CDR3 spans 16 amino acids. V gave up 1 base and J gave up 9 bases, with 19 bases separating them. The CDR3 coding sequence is TGTGCCAGCAGCTTAGTTGTCAGTGAAAAATCGATTGAGCAGTTCTTC. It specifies CASSLVVSEKSIEQFF.

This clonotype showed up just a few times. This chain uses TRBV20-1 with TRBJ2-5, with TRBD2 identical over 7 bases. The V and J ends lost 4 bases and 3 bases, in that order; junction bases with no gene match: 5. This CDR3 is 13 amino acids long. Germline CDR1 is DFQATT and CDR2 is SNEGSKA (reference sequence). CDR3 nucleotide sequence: TGCAGTGCTAATCGGGGGGTTGAAGAGACCCAGTACTTC. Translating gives CSANRGVEETQYF.

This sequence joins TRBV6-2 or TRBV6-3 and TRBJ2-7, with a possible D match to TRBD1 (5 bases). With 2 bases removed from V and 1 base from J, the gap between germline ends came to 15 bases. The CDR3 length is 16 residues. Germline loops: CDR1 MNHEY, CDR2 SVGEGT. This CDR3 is CASSYDWGTGSYEQYF. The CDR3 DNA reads TGTGCCAGCAGTTACGATTGGGGAACAGGATCCTACGAGCAGTACTTC.